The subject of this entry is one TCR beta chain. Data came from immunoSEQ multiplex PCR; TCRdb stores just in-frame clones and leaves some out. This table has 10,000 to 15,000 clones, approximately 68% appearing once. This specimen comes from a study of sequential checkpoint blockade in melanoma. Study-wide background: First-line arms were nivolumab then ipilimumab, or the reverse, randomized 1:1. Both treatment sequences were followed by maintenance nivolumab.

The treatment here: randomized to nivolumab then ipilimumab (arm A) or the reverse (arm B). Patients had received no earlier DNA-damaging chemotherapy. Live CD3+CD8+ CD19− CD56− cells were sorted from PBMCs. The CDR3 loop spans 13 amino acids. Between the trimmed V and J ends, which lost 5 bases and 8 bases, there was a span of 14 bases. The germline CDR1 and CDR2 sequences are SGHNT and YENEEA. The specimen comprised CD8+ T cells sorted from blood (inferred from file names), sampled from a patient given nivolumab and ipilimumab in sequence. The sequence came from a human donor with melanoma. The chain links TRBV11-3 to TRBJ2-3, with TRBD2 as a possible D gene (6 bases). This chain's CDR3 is CASSLDYPGTQYF. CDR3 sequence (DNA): TGTGCCAGCAGCCTGGACTACCCGGGTACGCAGTATTTT.